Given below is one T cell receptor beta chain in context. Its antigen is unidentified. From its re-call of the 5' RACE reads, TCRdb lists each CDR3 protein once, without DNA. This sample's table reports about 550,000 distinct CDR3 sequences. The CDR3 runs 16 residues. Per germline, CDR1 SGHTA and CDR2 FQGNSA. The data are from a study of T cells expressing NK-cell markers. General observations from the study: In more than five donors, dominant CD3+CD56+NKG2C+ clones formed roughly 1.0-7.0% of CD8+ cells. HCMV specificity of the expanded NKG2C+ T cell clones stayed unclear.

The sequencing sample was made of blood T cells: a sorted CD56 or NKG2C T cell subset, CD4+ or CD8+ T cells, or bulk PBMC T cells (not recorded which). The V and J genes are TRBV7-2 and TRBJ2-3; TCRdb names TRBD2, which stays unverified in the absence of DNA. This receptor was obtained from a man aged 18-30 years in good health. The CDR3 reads CASSEGVDFYTDTQYF.